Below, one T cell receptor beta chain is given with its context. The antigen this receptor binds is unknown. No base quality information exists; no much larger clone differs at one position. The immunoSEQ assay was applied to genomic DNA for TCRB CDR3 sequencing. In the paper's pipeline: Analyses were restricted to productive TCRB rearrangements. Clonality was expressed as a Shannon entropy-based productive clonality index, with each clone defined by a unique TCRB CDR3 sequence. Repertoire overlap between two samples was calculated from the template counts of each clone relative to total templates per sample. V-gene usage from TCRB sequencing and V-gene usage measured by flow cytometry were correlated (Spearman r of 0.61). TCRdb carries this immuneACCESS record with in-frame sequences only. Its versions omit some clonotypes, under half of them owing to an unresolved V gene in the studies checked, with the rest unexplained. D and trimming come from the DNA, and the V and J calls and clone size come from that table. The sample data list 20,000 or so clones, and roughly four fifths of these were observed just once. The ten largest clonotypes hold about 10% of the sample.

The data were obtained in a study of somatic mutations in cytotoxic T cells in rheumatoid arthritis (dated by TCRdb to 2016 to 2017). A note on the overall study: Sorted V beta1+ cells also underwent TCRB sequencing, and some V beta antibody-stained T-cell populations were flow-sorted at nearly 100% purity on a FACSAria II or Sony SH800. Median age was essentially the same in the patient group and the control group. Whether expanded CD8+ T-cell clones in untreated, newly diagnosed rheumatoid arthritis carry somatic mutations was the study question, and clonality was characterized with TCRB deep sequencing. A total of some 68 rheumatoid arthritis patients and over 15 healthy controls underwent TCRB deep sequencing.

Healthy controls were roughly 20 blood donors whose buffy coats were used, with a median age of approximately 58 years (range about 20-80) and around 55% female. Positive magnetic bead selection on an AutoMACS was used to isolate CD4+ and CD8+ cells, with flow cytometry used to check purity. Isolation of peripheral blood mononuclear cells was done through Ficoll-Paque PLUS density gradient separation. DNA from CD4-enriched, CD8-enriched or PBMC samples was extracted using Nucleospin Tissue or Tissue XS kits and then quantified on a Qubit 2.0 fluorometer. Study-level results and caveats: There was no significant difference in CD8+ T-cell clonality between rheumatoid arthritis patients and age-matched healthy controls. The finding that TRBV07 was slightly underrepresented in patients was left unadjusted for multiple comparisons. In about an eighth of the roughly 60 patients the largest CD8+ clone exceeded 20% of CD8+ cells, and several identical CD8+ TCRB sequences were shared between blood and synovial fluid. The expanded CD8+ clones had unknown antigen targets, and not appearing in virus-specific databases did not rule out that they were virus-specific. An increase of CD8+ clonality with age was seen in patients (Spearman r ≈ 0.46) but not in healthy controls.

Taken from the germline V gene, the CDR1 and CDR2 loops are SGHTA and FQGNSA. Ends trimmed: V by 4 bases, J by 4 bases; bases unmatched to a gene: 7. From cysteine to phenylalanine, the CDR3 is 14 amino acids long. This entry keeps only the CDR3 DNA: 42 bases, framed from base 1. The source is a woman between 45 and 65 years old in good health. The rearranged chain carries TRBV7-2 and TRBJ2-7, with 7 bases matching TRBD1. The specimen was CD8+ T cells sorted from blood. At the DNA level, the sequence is TGTGCCAGCAGCTCTCCGGGACAGACGTACGAGCAGTACTTC. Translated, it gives CASSSPGQTYEQYF.